The rows below give T cell receptor beta chains drawn from one sample of a study of blood T cells in healthy people across ages. Using its own MiXCR run on the 5' RACE reads, TCRdb lists one record per CDR3 protein. The table shows roughly 650,000 distinct CDR3 sequences, with 32% occurring only once. Sequencing used blood. The receptor source for this set is a woman of 80 years or more in good health. CDR3s include the opening cysteine and the closing phenylalanine or tryptophan. A D gene is named only where the DNA matches it firmly. Size is omitted from some rows. Given values are once, few, many or a class for expanded clones.

j_call clone_size v_call d_call cdr3_nt cdr3_aa
TRBJ2-2 NA TRBV6-5 NA TGTGCCAGCAGAACGATCAGGGGAGGGCTGGCCGGGGAGCTGTTTTTT CASRTIRGGLAGELFF
TRBJ2-1 many TRBV10-3 NA TGTGCCATCAGTGGGGGGCCCTTGGGGGGCATTTACAATGAGCAGTTCTTC CAISGGPLGGIYNEQFF
TRBJ2-2 NA TRBV15 NA TGTGCCACCAGCAGGCGACCGGCAACCACCGGGGAGCTGTTTTTT CATSRRPATTGELFF
TRBJ2-1 NA TRBV5-1 NA TGCGCCAGCAGCTACCGGGGGGCAGGTCGCAATGAGCAGTTCTTC CASSYRGAGRNEQFF
TRBJ1-4 many TRBV14 TRBD1 TGTGCCAGCAGCCAAGGGGGACAGTGGAATGAAAAACTGTTTTTT CASSQGGQWNEKLFF
TRBJ1-5 NA TRBV3-1 TRBD1 TGTGCCGGCAGCACTTCCGGGACAGTCAATCAGCCCCAGCATTTT CAGSTSGTVNQPQHF
TRBJ2-6 many TRBV5-1 TRBD1 TGCGCCAGCAGCTTTAAATCACAGGGGGCGCAAGGGGCCAACGTCCTGACTTTC CASSFKSQGAQGANVLTF
TRBJ2-7 NA TRBV4-3 NA TGCGCCAGCAGCCAAGAAAAGAGGGCCCACGAGCAGTACTTC CASSQEKRAHEQYF
TRBJ2-7 NA TRBV6-6 TRBD2 TGTGCCAGCAGCCTCCGCGGGACTAGCTACAACCACGAGCAGTACTTC CASSLRGTSYNHEQYF
TRBJ1-1 many TRBV7-2 NA TGTGCCAGCAGCATGGGTACTGAAGCTTTCTTT CASSMGTEAFF
TRBJ2-5 NA TRBV6-2/TRBV6-3 TRBD2 TGTGCCAGCAGCCTAGGGATAGCGGGGGGGAAAGTAGGAGAGACCCAGTACTTC CASSLGIAGGKVGETQYF
TRBJ1-5 NA TRBV20-1 TRBD1 TGCAGTGCTAGAGATCACAGGGGGAATCAGCCCCAGCATTTT CSARDHRGNQPQHF
TRBJ2-1 few TRBV10-3 NA TGTGCCATCACTAGAACCGGGGCTAGAGACAATGAACAGTTCTTC CAITRTGARDNEQFF
TRBJ2-5 many TRBV18 NA TGTGCCAGCTCACCTCCAGAGCGGGAGACCCAGTACTTC CASSPPERETQYF
TRBJ2-3 many TRBV2 NA TGTGCCAGCAGGAGCCCACGCGGGGGCCCAGATACGCAGTATTTT CASRSPRGGPDTQYF
TRBJ1-2 NA TRBV25-1 NA TGTGCCAGCAGTGACGGTTCTATGGAGGCCTATGGCTACACCTTC CASSDGSMEAYGYTF
TRBJ2-7 many TRBV9 NA TGTGCCAGCAGCGTGGGTAGCGGCTCCTACGAGCAGTACTTC CASSVGSGSYEQYF